The sample holds a few counts of the clone carrying this T cell receptor beta chain. As yet, its antigen is unknown. The entry originates in a study of cytomegalovirus exposure and HLA in healthy donors. Findings and limits, study-wide: A few chains tied to CMV proved CMV antigen-specific in vitro.

Method: immunoSEQ multiplex PCR; TCRdb's copy keeps in-frame clones and lacks some. This sample has approximately 200,000 clones; around 80% occur once, and the top ten carry 1% to 1.5%. Sequenced: PBMCs. This receptor was obtained from a woman aged 30 to 39 in good health and CMV-seronegative.

The CDR3 DNA reads TGCGCCAGCAGCTTTGGGAGGGATTCCTATGGCTACACCTTC. Translating gives CASSFGRDSYGYTF. The chain combines TRBV5-1 with TRBJ1-2; D gene ambiguous. Germline V gene sequence: CDR1 SGHRS, CDR2 YFSETQ. This CDR3 contains 14 residues. V was clipped by 2 bases and J by 4 bases, with 12 bases between them.